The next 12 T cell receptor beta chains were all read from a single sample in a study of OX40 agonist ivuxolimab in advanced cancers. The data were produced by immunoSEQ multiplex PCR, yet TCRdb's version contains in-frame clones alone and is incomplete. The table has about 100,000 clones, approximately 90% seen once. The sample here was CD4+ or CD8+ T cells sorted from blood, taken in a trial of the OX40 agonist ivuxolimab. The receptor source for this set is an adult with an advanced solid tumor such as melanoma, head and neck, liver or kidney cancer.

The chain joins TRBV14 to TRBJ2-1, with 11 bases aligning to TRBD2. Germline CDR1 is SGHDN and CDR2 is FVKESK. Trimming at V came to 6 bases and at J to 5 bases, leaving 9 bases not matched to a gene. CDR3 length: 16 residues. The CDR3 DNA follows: TGTGCCAGCAGTACAACTAGCGGGAGTTTCCACAATGAGCAGTTCTTC. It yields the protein CASSTTSGSFHNEQFF. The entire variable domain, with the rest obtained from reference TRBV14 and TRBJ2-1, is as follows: EAGVTQFPSHSVIEKGQTVTLRCDPISGHDNLYWYRRVMGKEIKFLLHFVKESKQDESGMPNNRFLAERTGGTYSTLKVQPAELEDSGVYFCASSTTSGSFHNEQFFGPGTRLTVL.

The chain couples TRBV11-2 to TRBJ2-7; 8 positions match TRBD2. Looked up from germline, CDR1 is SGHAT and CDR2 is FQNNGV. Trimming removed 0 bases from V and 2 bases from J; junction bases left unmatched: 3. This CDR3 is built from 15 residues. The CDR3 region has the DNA TGTGCCAGCAGCTTAGAGGGCGGGAGGCCCTACGAGCAGTACTTC. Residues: CASSLEGGRPYEQYF.

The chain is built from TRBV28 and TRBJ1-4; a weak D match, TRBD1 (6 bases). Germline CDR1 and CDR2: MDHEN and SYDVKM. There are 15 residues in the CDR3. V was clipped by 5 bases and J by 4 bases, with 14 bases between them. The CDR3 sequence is CASSPWTVYNEKLFF. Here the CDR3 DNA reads TGTGCCAGCAGTCCGTGGACAGTTTATAATGAAAAACTGTTTTTT.

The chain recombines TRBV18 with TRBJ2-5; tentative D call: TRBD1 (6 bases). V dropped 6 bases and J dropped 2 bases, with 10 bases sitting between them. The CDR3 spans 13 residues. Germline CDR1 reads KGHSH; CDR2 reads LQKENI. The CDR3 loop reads CASSGGQQETQYF. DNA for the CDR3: TGTGCCAGCTCGGGCGGACAGCAAGAGACCCAGTACTTC.

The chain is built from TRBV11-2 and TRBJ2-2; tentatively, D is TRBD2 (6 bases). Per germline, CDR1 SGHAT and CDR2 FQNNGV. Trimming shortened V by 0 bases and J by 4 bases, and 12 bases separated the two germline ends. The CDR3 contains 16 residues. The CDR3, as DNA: TGTGCCAGCAGCTTAGAGGAGGGCCGAGGCACCGGGGAGCTGTTTTTT. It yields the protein CASSLEEGRGTGELFF.

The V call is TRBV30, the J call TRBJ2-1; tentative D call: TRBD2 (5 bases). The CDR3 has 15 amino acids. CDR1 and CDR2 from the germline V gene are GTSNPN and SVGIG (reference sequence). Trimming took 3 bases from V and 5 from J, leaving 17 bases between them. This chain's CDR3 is CAWRGDYNFNNEQFF. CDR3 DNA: TGTGCCTGGAGGGGAGATTACAACTTTAACAATGAGCAGTTCTTC.

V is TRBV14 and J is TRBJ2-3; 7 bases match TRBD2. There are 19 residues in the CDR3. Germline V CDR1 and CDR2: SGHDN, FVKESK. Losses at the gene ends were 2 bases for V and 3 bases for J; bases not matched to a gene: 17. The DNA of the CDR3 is TGTGCCAGCAGCCAATACCCGGGGGGATCGCGGGAGTGGACAGATACGCAGTATTTT. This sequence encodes CASSQYPGGSREWTDTQYF.

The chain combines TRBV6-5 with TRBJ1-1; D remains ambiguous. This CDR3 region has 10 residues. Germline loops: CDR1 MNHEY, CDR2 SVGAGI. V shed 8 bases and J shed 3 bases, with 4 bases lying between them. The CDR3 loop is CASSDTEAFF. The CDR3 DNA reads TGTGCCAGCTCGGACACTGAAGCTTTCTTT.

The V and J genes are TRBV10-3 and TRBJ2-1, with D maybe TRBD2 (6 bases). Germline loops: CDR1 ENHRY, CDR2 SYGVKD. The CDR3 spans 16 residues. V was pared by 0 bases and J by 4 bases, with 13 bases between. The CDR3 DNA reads TGTGCCATCAGTGAGTCGGTTAGCGGAGAGTACAATGAGCAGTTCTTC. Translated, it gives CAISESVSGEYNEQFF.

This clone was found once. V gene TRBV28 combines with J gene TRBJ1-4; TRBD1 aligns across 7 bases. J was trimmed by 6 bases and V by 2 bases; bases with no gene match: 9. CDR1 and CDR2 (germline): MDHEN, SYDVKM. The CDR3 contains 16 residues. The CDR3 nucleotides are TGTGCCAGCAGTTTAGTGACAGGGATGCGAGATGAAAAACTGTTTTTT. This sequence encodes CASSLVTGMRDEKLFF.

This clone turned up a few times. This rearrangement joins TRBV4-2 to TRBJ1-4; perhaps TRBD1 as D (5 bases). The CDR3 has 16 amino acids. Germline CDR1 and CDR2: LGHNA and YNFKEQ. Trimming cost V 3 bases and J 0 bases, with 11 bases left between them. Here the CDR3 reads CASSQTAGATNEKLFF. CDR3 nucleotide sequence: TGTGCCAGCAGCCAGACGGCGGGGGCAACTAATGAAAAACTGTTTTTT.

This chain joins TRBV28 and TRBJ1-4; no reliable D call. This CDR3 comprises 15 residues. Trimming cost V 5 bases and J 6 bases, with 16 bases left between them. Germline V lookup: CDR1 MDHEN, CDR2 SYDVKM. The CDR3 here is CASSRRHLGYEKLFF. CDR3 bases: TGTGCCAGCAGTCGAAGGCACCTGGGCTATGAAAAACTGTTTTTT.